The 29 T cell receptor beta chains given below trace back to one sample, sequenced in a study of STAT5B mutations in CD4+ large granular lymphocyte leukemia. Assay: immunoSEQ multiplex PCR; the TCRdb copy retains only in-frame clones and omits some. This sample yields 30,000 or so clones, of which approximately 75% are seen a single time; 3.1% belongs to the top ten. The sample comprised CD4+ T cells from blood buffy coats. These receptors were collected from a human donor in good health.

Details on this clone: At one end, the junction sequence differs from germline, possibly due to a read error. The genes are TRBV7-8 and TRBJ1-4; TRBD1 might be the D (5 bases). CDR1 and CDR2 (germline): SGHVS, FQNEAQ. The CDR3 length is 16 residues. The CDR3 nucleotides read TGTGCCAGCAGCCTAGCGGGCGGGACGGGTAATGAAAAACTGTTTTTT. Residues: CASSLAGGTGNEKLFF.

The chain couples TRBV2 to TRBJ2-3; 9 bases line up with TRBD1. Trimming took 6 bases from V and 2 from J; bases not matched to a gene: 3. CDR1 is SNHLY, CDR2 FYNNEI, per germline. There are 14 residues in the CDR3. CDR3 DNA: TGTGCCAGCAGCGGGACAGGGCTCACAGATACGCAGTATTTT. It codes for CASSGTGLTDTQYF.

The chain links TRBV7-2 to TRBJ2-7; D unresolved. Germline assignment: CDR1 SGHTA and CDR2 FQGNSA. V gave up 2 bases and J gave up 2 bases, with 10 bases separating them. There are 14 residues in the CDR3. The CDR3 DNA reads as TGTGCCAGCAGCTTATCAGGACCCCCCTACGAGCAGTACTTC. Protein product: CASSLSGPPYEQYF.

The chain is built from TRBV5-6 and TRBJ1-4; TRBD1 might be the D (6 bases). This CDR3 comprises 14 residues. Trimming cost V 4 bases and J 8 bases, with 15 bases left between them. Germline CDR1 and CDR2: SGHDT and YYEEEE. In nucleotides, the CDR3 is TGTGCCAGCAGCCCAGGACAGCTTAGGGAAAAACTGTTTTTT. It is translated as CASSPGQLREKLFF.

This clone was detected only once. The chain employs TRBV7-8 and TRBJ2-1; TRBD1 matches at 9 bases. Per germline, CDR1 SGHVS and CDR2 FQNEAQ. CDR3 length: 16 residues. The junction had 6 bases not matched to a gene; V was cut back by 4 bases and J by 2 bases. The CDR3 DNA reads TGTGCCAGCAGCTCGACACAGGGGGCCCCCTACAATGAGCAGTTCTTC. This encodes CASSSTQGAPYNEQFF.

This clone was picked up one time. The J gene is TRBJ2-1, the V gene TRBV30; 7 positions match TRBD2. Germline V CDR1 and CDR2: GTSNPN, SVGIG (reference sequence). The junction had 14 bases not matched to a gene; V was cut back by 5 bases and J by 7 bases. The length of the CDR3 is 15 residues. The DNA for the CDR3 is TGTGCCTGGTTCCCTCCGGGGCGGGAGTTGAATGAGCAGTTCTTC. This translates into CAWFPPGRELNEQFF.

The chain employs TRBV30 and TRBJ2-1, with D perhaps given as TRBD1 or TRBD2 (6 bases each). This CDR3 contains 19 residues. Germline V gives CDR1 GTSNPN, CDR2 SVGIG (reference sequence). With 0 bases removed from V and 12 bases from J, the gap between germline ends came to 33 bases. The CDR3 coding sequence is TGTGCCTGGAGTGTCGGTGGTGGAGGGACAAGCCGGAATGTCGGGGGGCAGTTCTTC. The encoded protein is CAWSVGGGGTSRNVGGQFF.

This chain connects TRBV7-2 to TRBJ2-2, with D perhaps given as TRBD1 or TRBD2 (5 bases each). The V end was cut by 5 bases, the J end by 4 bases, with 20 bases between. The CDR3 runs to 17 residues. The germline gives CDR1 SGHTA, CDR2 FQGNSA. The CDR3 DNA follows: TGTGCCAGCAGCAGTCTCGGGACCCGATTGGGCACCGGGGAGCTGTTTTTT. It yields the protein CASSSLGTRLGTGELFF.

This clone was seen a few times. CDR3 bases: TGTGCCTCCTGGACTGCAGTGCCCTCATATAATTCACCCCTCCACTTT. It is translated as CASWTAVPSYNSPLHF. The genes are TRBV30 and TRBJ1-6; D uncertain. Germline CDR1 GTSNPN, CDR2 SVGIG (reference sequence). The V end lost 7 bases, the J end lost 4 bases, and 20 bases lay between the germline ends. The CDR3 sequence is 16 residues long.

The rearrangement joins TRBV6-5 to TRBJ2-1, with 7 bases that match TRBD2. The CDR3 runs 15 residues. Trimming removed 2 bases from V and 4 bases from J; junction bases left unmatched: 5. Germline V lookup: CDR1 MNHEY, CDR2 SVGAGI. Written as DNA, the CDR3 is TGTGCCAGCAGTTACGGGAGGGCTCGGTACAATGAGCAGTTCTTC. Translated, it gives CASSYGRARYNEQFF.

This chain's CDR3 is CASSQDRSSYSGNTIYF. The CDR3 DNA reads as TGTGCCAGCAGCCAAGATAGGAGCTCGTACTCTGGAAACACCATATATTTT. The rearrangement links TRBV4-2 to TRBJ1-3; D not resolved. The germline V gene encodes CDR1 LGHNA and CDR2 YNFKEQ. CDR3 length equals 17 residues. Trimming left V 0 bases short and J 0 bases short, with 12 bases between.

The chain joins TRBV4-3 to TRBJ1-2, with D hard to call. The CDR3 consists of 15 residues. The germline CDR1 and CDR2 sequences are LGHNA and YSLEER. Between the trimmed V and J ends, which lost 0 bases and 3 bases, there was a span of 11 bases. The DNA of the CDR3 is TGCGCCAGCAGCCAAGATTACGATGTGGACTATGGCTACACCTTC. Protein sequence: CASSQDYDVDYGYTF.

This clone was detected once. The chain links TRBV9 to TRBJ2-5, with a possible D match to TRBD1 (5 bases). The CDR3 is 17 amino acids. The V end lost 0 bases, the J end lost 5 bases, and 20 bases lay between the germline ends. Germline V gives CDR1 SGDLS, CDR2 YYNGEE. The CDR3 nucleotides are TGTGCCAGCAGCGTAGGCAATCAGGGTTATCGTGGGGAGACCCAGTACTTC. Amino acids: CASSVGNQGYRGETQYF.

The chain joins TRBV7-2 to TRBJ1-2, with TRBD1 as a possible D gene (5 bases). The V gene's germline CDR1 is SGHTA and CDR2 FQGNSA. With 4 bases removed from V and 5 bases from J, the gap between germline ends came to 11 bases. The CDR3 spans 13 residues. The DNA for the CDR3 is TGTGCCAGCAGCTCCGGGACGCCATATGGCTACACCTTC. Residues: CASSSGTPYGYTF.

The chain recombines TRBV6-5 with TRBJ1-2; D gene uncertain. V lost 0 bases to trimming and J lost 7 bases, with 9 bases between them. The CDR3 covers 13 residues. Germline lookup yields CDR1 MNHEY and CDR2 SVGAGI. For the CDR3, the DNA is TGTGCCAGCAGTTACTCATCCGAGGGTGGCTACACCTTC. It specifies CASSYSSEGGYTF.

In this sample, this clone turned up a few times. The V and J genes are TRBV4-1 and TRBJ1-1, with D uncertain. The CDR3 spans 13 residues. The V gene lost 0 bases and the J gene lost 4 bases, with 6 bases spanning the gap. Germline V lookup: CDR1 MGHRA, CDR2 YSYEKL. This CDR3 reads CASSQDGVTEAFF. Written as DNA, the CDR3 is TGCGCCAGCAGCCAAGATGGGGTCACTGAAGCTTTCTTT.

The chain couples TRBV19 to TRBJ1-5; weak D call: TRBD1 (6 bases). Germline V CDR1 and CDR2: LNHDA, SQIVND (reference sequence). CDR3 length equals 22 residues. V lost 2 bases to trimming and J lost 0 bases, with 29 bases between them. The CDR3 loop is CASSITRGAYELPSNSNQPQHF. DNA of the CDR3: TGTGCCAGTAGTATAACCAGGGGAGCATACGAATTACCTTCAAATAGCAATCAGCCCCAGCATTTT.

This chain connects TRBV5-6 to TRBJ2-7; a possible D gene is TRBD1 (5 bases). Germline loops: CDR1 SGHDT, CDR2 YYEEEE. Trimming left V 4 bases short and J 5 bases short, with 22 bases between. CDR3 size: 16 residues. DNA for the CDR3: TGTGCCAGCAGCCCGCCATTGGGAACAGGTGGCAACGAGCAGTACTTC. Translation: CASSPPLGTGGNEQYF.

This clone was seen more than once but under ten times. The CDR3 loop reads CASSPQGGYTF. DNA of the CDR3: TGTGCCAGCAGTCCCCAGGGGGGCTACACCTTC. This chain links TRBV27 with TRBJ1-2; a weak D match, TRBD1 (6 bases). Trimming removed 5 bases at V and 8 bases at J, with 9 bases between. The CDR3 runs 11 residues. CDR1 and CDR2 from the germline V gene are MNHEY and SMNVEV (reference sequence).

This rearrangement joins TRBV19 to TRBJ2-3; 7 bases map to TRBD1. Unmatched junction bases numbered 2, after V lost 4 bases and J lost 4 bases. The CDR3 covers 13 residues. The germline gives CDR1 LNHDA, CDR2 SQIVND (reference sequence). The DNA for the CDR3 is TGTGCCAGTAGTAACACAGGGGCAGATACGCAGTATTTT. Its protein product is CASSNTGADTQYF.

The chain couples TRBV4-1 to TRBJ1-2; D gene uncertain. The CDR3 loop spans 19 amino acids. The V gene lost 5 bases and the J gene lost 0 bases, with 25 bases spanning the gap. CDR1 is MGHRA, CDR2 YSYEKL, per germline. CDR3 bases: TGCGCCAGCAGCACGCCAGTCGGGCGCGCAAGAAAAACTAACTATGGCTACACCTTC. Translated, it gives CASSTPVGRARKTNYGYTF.

The chain uses TRBV4-3 and TRBJ2-4; 9 nucleotides agree with TRBD1. CDR1 is LGHNA and CDR2 is YSLEER in the germline V gene. The J segment lost 0 bases and the V segment lost 3 bases, leaving 6 bases of the junction unmatched. This CDR3 is built from 17 residues. CDR3 sequence reads: CASSQLTGGVAKNIQYF. CDR3 coding DNA: TGCGCCAGCAGCCAGCTGACAGGGGGAGTAGCCAAAAACATTCAGTACTTC.

This rearrangement joins TRBV5-5 to TRBJ2-3, with 14 bases fitting TRBD2. This CDR3 spans 18 amino acids. Trimming cost V 4 bases and J 5 bases; bases outside gene matches: 12. Germline assignment: CDR1 SGHKS and CDR2 YYEKEE (reference sequence). The CDR3 nucleotides read TGTGCCAGCAGCGTCCGCGGGACTAGCGGGAGATATGGAGATACGCAGTATTTT. Translated: CASSVRGTSGRYGDTQYF.

V gene TRBV9 combines with J gene TRBJ2-3, with 13 bases lining up with TRBD2. The CDR3 length is 16 residues. J lost 5 bases, V lost 4 bases, and 7 bases had no gene match. Germline V gene lookup returns CDR1 SGDLS and CDR2 YYNGEE. The CDR3 region is CASSSGLAGAGDTQYF. The CDR3 DNA is TGTGCCAGCAGCTCCGGACTAGCGGGAGCCGGAGATACGCAGTATTTT.

The V call is TRBV7-2, the J call TRBJ2-7, with D unclear. In germline, CDR1 is SGHTA, CDR2 FQGNSA. Trimming shortened V by 3 bases and J by 5 bases, and 17 bases separated the two germline ends. The CDR3 loop spans 15 amino acids. The CDR3 spells CASSFPSITSHEQYF. The CDR3 coding sequence is TGTGCCAGCAGCTTCCCTTCAATAACTTCCCACGAGCAGTACTTC.

V and J are TRBV6-5 and TRBJ2-4; the match to TRBD2 covers 8 bases. The CDR3 loop spans 15 amino acids. Germline V gene lookup returns CDR1 MNHEY and CDR2 SVGAGI. Losses at the gene ends were 0 bases for V and 6 bases for J; bases not matched to a gene: 4. The CDR3 reads CASSYSREGRNIQYF. In DNA form, the CDR3 reads TGTGCCAGCAGTTACTCCCGGGAGGGCAGAAACATTCAGTACTTC.

This chain connects TRBV6-1 to TRBJ1-5; tentative D call: TRBD1 (5 bases). The CDR3 is made up of 12 amino acids. V was trimmed by 1 base and J by 15 bases, leaving 13 bases between them. CDR1 MNHNS and CDR2 SASEGT come from the germline V gene. CDR3 DNA sequence: TGTGCCAGCAGTGAAGGAGAAAGGGGCATGCATTTT. This translates into CASSEGERGMHF.

This rearrangement joins TRBV15 to TRBJ1-2, with 8 bases lining up with TRBD1. Germline V lookup: CDR1 LNHNV, CDR2 YYDKDF (reference sequence). Trimming took 3 bases from V and 2 from J; bases not matched to a gene: 8. CDR3 size: 16 residues. CDR3 sequence (DNA): TGTGCCACCAGCAGGCAAAGACAGGGGTCCAACTATGGCTACACCTTC. This encodes CATSRQRQGSNYGYTF.

This rearrangement joins TRBV5-1 to TRBJ2-5; D might be TRBD2 (5 bases). The end of the DNA fits TRBJ2-7 better, so the J call may be wrong. This CDR3 region has 15 residues. Per germline, CDR1 SGHRS and CDR2 YFSETQ. This CDR3 is CASSLAASRSYEQYF. CDR3 DNA: TGCGCCAGCAGCTTGGCCGCTAGCAGGAGCTACGAGCAGTACTTC.